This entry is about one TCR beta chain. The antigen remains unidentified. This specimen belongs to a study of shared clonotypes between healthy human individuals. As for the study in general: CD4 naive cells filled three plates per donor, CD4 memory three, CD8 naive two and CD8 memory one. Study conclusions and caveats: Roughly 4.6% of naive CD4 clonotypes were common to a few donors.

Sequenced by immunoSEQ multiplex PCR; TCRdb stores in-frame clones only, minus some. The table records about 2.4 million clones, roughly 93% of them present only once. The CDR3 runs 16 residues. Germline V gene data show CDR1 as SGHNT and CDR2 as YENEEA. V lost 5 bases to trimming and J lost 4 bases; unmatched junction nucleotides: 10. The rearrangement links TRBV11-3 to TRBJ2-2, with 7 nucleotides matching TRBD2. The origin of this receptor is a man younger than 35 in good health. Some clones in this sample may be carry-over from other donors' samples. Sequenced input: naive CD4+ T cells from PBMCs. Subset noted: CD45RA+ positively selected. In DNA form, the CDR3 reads TGTGCCAGCAGCCTAAGGGAGGGGAGGGGCACCGGGGAGCTGTTTTTT. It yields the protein CASSLREGRGTGELFF.